One sample yielded the 10 T cell receptor beta chains listed below, sequenced in a study of identical twins. MiXCR was run by TCRdb on the 5' RACE reads, yielding one entry per CDR3 protein. Of under 350,000 distinct CDR3 sequences in the sample, more than 8% are singletons; the top ten hold 7% to 8.5%. The data also belong to a second study, concerning yellow fever vaccine responses in identical twins.

Sequencing was carried out using CD8+ T cells sorted from blood. The receptors stem from a young woman in good health.

The J gene is TRBJ2-7, the V gene TRBV20-1; 7 bases align to TRBD2. V shed 3 bases and J 3 bases; nucleotides not matched to a gene: 8. Germline CDR1 and CDR2: DFQATT and SNEGSKA (reference sequence). The CDR3 consists of 14 residues. CDR3 amino acids: CSARGGKDHYEQYF. CDR3 nucleotide sequence: TGCAGTGCTAGGGGAGGGAAAGATCACTACGAGCAGTACTTC.

This clonotype has only a few counts. V is TRBV6-1 and J is TRBJ2-1; D is unclear. The CDR3 sequence is 14 residues long. The ends were cut back, 8 bases at V and 6 bases at J, with 17 bases in the middle. Germline loops: CDR1 MNHNS, CDR2 SASEGT. CDR3 sequence: CASSLGKPGNEQFF. CDR3 sequence (DNA): TGTGCCAGCTCCCTAGGGAAACCCGGCAATGAGCAGTTCTTC.

This rearrangement joins TRBV9 to TRBJ1-6; 8 bases line up with TRBD1. The CDR3 contains 15 residues. J gave up 8 bases and V 3 bases, and 7 bases lay outside the gene matches. Germline values: CDR1 SGDLS, CDR2 YYNGEE. As DNA, the CDR3 is TGTGCCAGCAGCGAACAGACAGGGGTTGATTCACCCCTCCACTTT. Protein: CASSEQTGVDSPLHF.

The chain recombines TRBV6-4 with TRBJ2-6, with D unresolved. Germline CDR1 and CDR2: MRHNA and SNTAGT. Trimming cost V 5 bases and J 0 bases, with 8 bases left between them. The CDR3 length is 15 residues. CDR3 coding DNA: TGTGCCAGCAGTCCAGAGAACTCTGGGGCCAACGTCCTGACTTTC. Protein: CASSPENSGANVLTF.

In this sample, this clonotype turned up a few times. V and J are TRBV4-3 and TRBJ2-3; D gene ambiguous. This CDR3 contains 15 residues. Germline V gene sequence: CDR1 LGHNA, CDR2 YSLEER. The V end lost 0 bases, the J end lost 0 bases, and 7 bases lay between the germline ends. The DNA of the CDR3 is TGCGCCAGCAGCCAAGATAAGAGTAGCACAGATACGCAGTATTTT. This translates into CASSQDKSSTDTQYF.

The table lists this clonotype with a few counts. J is TRBJ1-2 and V is TRBV28; D remains unclear. The germline V gene encodes CDR1 MDHEN and CDR2 SYDVKM. CDR3 size: 14 residues. Deletions cut 3 bases from V and 6 bases from J, with 14 bases between. CDR3: CASSLWPSGDGYTF. Here the CDR3 DNA reads TGTGCCAGCAGTTTGTGGCCCAGCGGCGATGGCTACACCTTC.

The V call is TRBV3-1, the J call TRBJ2-3, with 7 bases aligning to TRBD2. The CDR3 contains 19 residues. Germline V gives CDR1 LGHDT, CDR2 YNNKEL (reference sequence). V trimming: 11 bases; J trimming: 0 bases; junction bases outside the gene matches: 23. In nucleotides, the CDR3 is TGTGCCTTCAGTTTTGTGGGACTATCTAACGACTTTAGCACAGATACGCAGTATTTT. Its protein product is CAFSFVGLSNDFSTDTQYF.

V usage is TRBV20-1 and J usage is TRBJ1-5, with D unresolved. CDR1 is DFQATT and CDR2 is SNEGSKA in the germline V gene (reference sequence). The CDR3 is 11 residues long. Trimming left V 6 bases short and J 6 bases short, with 9 bases between. The CDR3 reads CSAKDGQPQHF. The CDR3 DNA sequence: TGCAGTGCCAAGGACGGTCAGCCCCAGCATTTT.

The chain has TRBV29-1 and TRBJ2-5; D gene uncertain. This CDR3 spans 11 amino acids. V was pared by 8 bases and J by 2 bases, with 9 bases between. Germline CDR1 is SQVTM and CDR2 is ANQGSEA. The DNA for the CDR3 is TGCAGCCCGGCCACACAAGAGACCCAGTACTTC. Protein product: CSPATQETQYF.

The chain is built from TRBV19 and TRBJ2-1, with 8 bases matching TRBD2. The CDR3 contains 19 residues. The ends lost 3 bases at V and 4 bases at J; junction bases unmatched: 17. The germline V gene has CDR1 LNHDA and CDR2 SQIVND (reference sequence). The CDR3 coding sequence is TGTGCCAGTAGTATTTCGGTAGCGGGAAGCAATAAGTTTTACAATGAGCAGTTCTTC. This encodes CASSISVAGSNKFYNEQFF.